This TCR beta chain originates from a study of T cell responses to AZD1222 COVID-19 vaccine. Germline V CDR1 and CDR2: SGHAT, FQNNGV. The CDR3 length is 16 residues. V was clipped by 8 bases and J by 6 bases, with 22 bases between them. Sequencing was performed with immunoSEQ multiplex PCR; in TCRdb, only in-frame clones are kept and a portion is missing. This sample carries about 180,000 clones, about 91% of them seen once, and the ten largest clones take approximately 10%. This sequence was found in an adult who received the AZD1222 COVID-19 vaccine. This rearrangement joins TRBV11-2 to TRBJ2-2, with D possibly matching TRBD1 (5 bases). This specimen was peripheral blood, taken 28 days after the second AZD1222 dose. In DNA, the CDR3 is TGTGCCAGCGGATCAATATTATTAGGGGCGTCCGGGGAGCTGTTTTTT. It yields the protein CASGSILLGASGELFF.